These 2 T cell receptor beta chains were sequenced from one sample in a study of blood T cell repertoires in COVID-19. Sequencing used immunoSEQ multiplex PCR; TCRdb keeps in-frame clones, though not all of them. The repertoire holds approximately 120,000 clones, with 60% to 80% as singletons. Sequences were obtained from peripheral blood. The receptors were gathered from a man in his 60s with acute or convalescent COVID-19.

J is TRBJ2-3 and V is TRBV4-2; TRBD2 is a possible D gene (6 bases). The CDR3 runs to 18 residues. Per the germline V gene, CDR1 is LGHNA and CDR2 is YNFKEQ. Trimming removed 6 bases from V and 6 bases from J, with 28 bases in between. CDR3 nucleotides: TGTGCCAGCAGTCCTCAACTTAAGACTAGATTGAATTTGGATACGCAGTATTTT. Its protein product is CASSPQLKTRLNLDTQYF.

This chain uses TRBV14 with TRBJ1-2; D is unresolved. CDR3 size: 14 residues. With 1 base removed from V and 7 bases from J, the gap between germline ends came to 13 bases. Germline CDR1 and CDR2: SGHDN and FVKESK. The CDR3 region is CASSQANRLFGYTF. The CDR3 region has the DNA TGTGCCAGCAGCCAAGCGAACAGATTGTTTGGCTACACCTTC. Full variable domain (missing parts from reference TRBV14 and TRBJ1-2): EAGVTQFPSHSVIEKGQTVTLRCDPISGHDNLYWYRRVMGKEIKFLLHFVKESKQDESGMPNNRFLAERTGGTYSTLKVQPAELEDSGVYFCASSQANRLFGYTFGSGTRLTVV.